What follows are 9 T cell receptor beta chains derived from one specimen sequenced in a study of T cell responses to AZD1222 COVID-19 vaccine. Method: immunoSEQ multiplex PCR; TCRdb's copy keeps in-frame clones and lacks some. The repertoire holds approximately 150,000 clones, with approximately 89% as singletons. Sample: peripheral blood, taken on day 0 of MenACWY control vaccination. The receptors come from an adult in good health.

The V gene is TRBV7-2, the J gene TRBJ1-2, with D uncertain. V was trimmed by 3 bases and J by 4 bases, leaving 12 bases between them. Germline V lookup: CDR1 SGHTA, CDR2 FQGNSA. This CDR3 contains 14 residues. The CDR3 bases are TGTGCCAGCAGCTTGGTCCCCCTAGGCTATGGCTACACCTTC. Its translation is CASSLVPLGYGYTF.

V gene TRBV7-2 combines with J gene TRBJ1-5; TRBD1 might be the D (6 bases). This CDR3 is built from 15 residues. CDR1 and CDR2 from the germline V gene are SGHTA and FQGNSA. The V gene lost 4 bases and the J gene lost 2 bases, with 12 bases spanning the gap. In DNA, the CDR3 is TGTGCCAGCAGCTCATTATCAGGGGGCAATCAGCCCCAGCATTTT. Translated: CASSSLSGGNQPQHF. The entire variable domain, with the rest obtained from reference TRBV7-2 and TRBJ1-5, is as follows: GAGVSQSPSNKVTEKGKDVELRCDPISGHTALYWYRQSLGQGLEFLIYFQGNSAPDKSGLPSDRFSAERTGGSVSTLTIQRTQQEDSAVYLCASSSLSGGNQPQHFGDGTRLSIL.

The rearrangement links TRBV19 to TRBJ1-6; 7 nucleotides match TRBD1. The CDR3 has 13 residues. After removal of 4 bases from V and 10 bases from J, the junction contained 4 bases not matched to a gene. From germline, CDR1 is LNHDA and CDR2 SQIVND (reference sequence). The DNA of the CDR3 is TGTGCCAGTAGTACCAGGGGGGAATCACCCCTCCACTTT. Amino acid sequence: CASSTRGESPLHF.

The chain carries TRBV2 and TRBJ2-2; tentatively, D is TRBD1 (6 bases). The CDR3 has 13 amino acids. CDR1 is SNHLY, CDR2 FYNNEI, per germline. Trimming stripped 8 bases from V and 7 bases from J, with 14 bases between. CDR3 in amino acids: CASSRGGDGELFF. The CDR3 bases are TGTGCCAGCTCCCGAGGGGGTGACGGGGAGCTGTTTTTT.

Relative to its sample, this clone is large (0.1 to 1%). The CDR3 region is CASSLVFSEELFF. The CDR3 coding sequence is TGTGCCAGCAGCTTGGTATTCTCGGAGGAGCTGTTTTTT. The V call is TRBV5-6, the J call TRBJ2-2; D unresolved. Germline-derived CDR1 and CDR2 are SGHDT and YYEEEE. The CDR3 loop spans 13 amino acids. With 0 bases removed from V and 10 bases from J, the gap between germline ends came to 10 bases.

This chain uses TRBV28 with TRBJ1-4; the D is unclear. The germline V gene encodes CDR1 MDHEN and CDR2 SYDVKM. V lost 6 bases and J 8 bases, leaving 16 bases between the germline ends. The CDR3 is 14 residues long. CDR3 protein: CASSLPGSLEKLFF. The CDR3 DNA reads as TGTGCCAGCAGCCTCCCGGGAAGTTTGGAAAAACTGTTTTTT.

This clone was recorded once. The chain joins TRBV13 to TRBJ2-3, with D possibly being TRBD2 (5 bases). This CDR3 has 13 amino acids. With 3 bases removed from V and 3 bases from J, the gap between germline ends came to 7 bases. Germline assignment: CDR1 PRHDT and CDR2 FYEKMQ (reference sequence). The chain's CDR3 is CASSLSGTDTQYF. CDR3 DNA: TGTGCCAGCAGCTTGAGCGGAACAGATACGCAGTATTTT.

This sequence joins TRBV2 and TRBJ1-2; D unresolved. Trimming took 7 bases from V and 6 from J, leaving 15 bases between them. Germline loops: CDR1 SNHLY, CDR2 FYNNEI. CDR3 length: 13 amino acids. CDR3 sequence (DNA): TGTGCCAGCACCTCCGCCGGGTGGCATGGCTACACCTTC. Its translation is CASTSAGWHGYTF. Together with reference TRBV2 and TRBJ1-2, the CDR3 gives the full variable domain: EPEVTQTPSHQVTQMGQEVILRCVPISNHLYFYWYRQILGQKVEFLVSFYNNEISEKSEIFDDQFSVERPDGSNFTLKIRSTKLEDSAMYFCASTSAGWHGYTFGSGTRLTVV.

The J gene is TRBJ2-2, the V gene TRBV11-2; D gene uncertain. CDR3 length: 13 amino acids. V lost 2 bases, J lost 6 bases, and 7 bases lay in between. The germline V gene encodes CDR1 SGHAT and CDR2 FQNNGV. This chain's CDR3 is CASSLPFSGELFF. The CDR3 DNA reads TGTGCCAGCAGCTTACCGTTCTCCGGGGAGCTGTTTTTT.